This is a list of T cell receptor beta chains from one sample in a study of cytomegalovirus exposure and HLA in healthy donors. The table came from immunoSEQ multiplex PCR; TCRdb's copy has only in-frame clones and leaves some out. The sample shows about 260,000 clones, about 92% of them seen only once. The sample taken for sequencing was PBMCs. The receptors stem from a woman aged 30 to 39 in good health and CMV-seronegative. The CDR3 runs from the conserved cysteine through the conserved F or W. The order of the fields is V gene, D gene, J gene, clone size, CDR3 protein, CDR3 DNA. The D gene is left open where the match is weak. Rows may omit the clone size; those that give it use once, few, many or a size class.

>TRBV19|.|TRBJ1-1|few
CASSVDSMNTEAFF
TGTGCCAGTAGCGTAGACAGCATGAACACTGAAGCTTTCTTT
>TRBV27|.|TRBJ2-5|.
CASSLSGAIQETQYF
TGTGCCAGCAGTTTATCGGGCGCCATCCAAGAGACCCAGTACTTC
>TRBV9|.|TRBJ1-2|.
CASSVDGETYGYTF
TGTGCCAGCAGCGTTGACGGGGAAACCTATGGCTACACCTTC
>TRBV27|.|TRBJ2-4|.
CASSLSGQNIQYF
TGTGCCAGCAGTTTATCTGGCCAAAACATTCAGTACTTC
>TRBV5-1|TRBD1|TRBJ1-1|.
CASSTGTGSYGAFF
TGCGCCAGCAGCACCGGGACAGGGAGTTATGGAGCTTTCTTT
>TRBV4-3|.|TRBJ2-2|.
CASSFGQDTGELFF
TGCGCCAGCAGCTTTGGTCAGGACACCGGGGAGCTGTTTTTT
>TRBV11-2|.|TRBJ2-6|.
CASSPFRGSGANVLTF
TGTGCCAGCAGCCCTTTCCGGGGGTCTGGGGCCAACGTCCTGACTTTC
>TRBV9|TRBD1|TRBJ2-5|.
CASSVEGQMRETQYF
TGTGCCAGCAGCGTAGAGGGACAGATGAGAGAGACCCAGTACTTC
>TRBV29-1|TRBD1|TRBJ2-7|.
CSVEDPDRGRSSYEQYF
TGCAGCGTTGAAGATCCGGACAGGGGGCGATCCTCCTACGAGCAGTACTTC
>TRBV2|TRBD1|TRBJ1-5|.
CASIVDRGSNQPQHF
TGTGCCAGCATTGTAGACAGGGGAAGCAATCAGCCCCAGCATTTT
>TRBV6-5|.|TRBJ1-1|.
CASSYSFGATEAFF
TGTGCCAGCAGTTACAGTTTTGGGGCTACTGAAGCTTTCTTT
>TRBV6-5|.|TRBJ2-1|.
CASSTSNSLLGEQFF
TGTGCCAGCTCCACTAGCAATTCTCTCCTAGGTGAGCAGTTCTTC
>TRBV11-3|TRBD2|TRBJ2-3|.
CASSLEKIAGGPIDTQYF
TGTGCCAGCAGCTTAGAGAAAATAGCGGGAGGGCCTATCGATACGCAGTATTTT
>TRBV27|TRBD1|TRBJ1-2|.
CASSSTGGDYGYTF
TGTGCCAGCAGTTCGACAGGGGGCGACTATGGCTACACCTTC
>TRBV18|.|TRBJ1-5|.
CASSPGSPVNQPQHF
TGTGCCAGCTCACCAGGGTCTCCTGTCAATCAGCCCCAGCATTTT
>TRBV9|TRBD2|TRBJ2-1|.
CASSENPGTSGPMVNEQFF
TGTGCCAGCAGCGAGAATCCCGGGACTAGCGGGCCTATGGTCAATGAGCAGTTCTTC
>TRBV4-3|.|TRBJ2-2|once
CASSPSRSGELFF
TGCGCCAGCAGCCCCTCAAGGTCCGGGGAGCTGTTTTTT
>TRBV13|.|TRBJ2-1|.
CASSSRDLNNEQFF
TGTGCCAGCAGCTCCCGGGACTTGAACAATGAGCAGTTCTTC
>TRBV28|TRBD2|TRBJ2-6|.
CASSTKKTSRVSGANVLTF
TGTGCCAGCAGTACCAAGAAGACTAGCAGGGTCTCTGGGGCCAACGTCCTGACTTTC
>TRBV11-2|TRBD2|TRBJ2-2|.
CATTSAPGLNTGELFF
TGTGCGACCACTAGCGCCCCGGGCCTGAACACCGGGGAGCTGTTTTTT
>TRBV2|TRBD1|TRBJ2-2|.
CASSATGGETGGELFF
TGTGCCAGCAGTGCTACAGGGGGCGAGACCGGCGGGGAGCTGTTTTTT
>TRBV19|.|TRBJ2-7|.
CASSIAPQGLHEQYF
TGTGCCAGTAGTATAGCTCCACAGGGACTCCACGAGCAGTACTTC
>TRBV6-6|.|TRBJ1-5|.
CASTVGGLSNQPQHF
TGTGCCAGCACCGTCGGTGGCTTAAGCAATCAGCCCCAGCATTTT
>TRBV27|TRBD1|TRBJ1-2|.
CASSLSTPGTGDGGYTF
TGTGCCAGCAGTTTATCGACCCCTGGGACAGGGGACGGTGGCTACACCTTC
>TRBV7-9|.|TRBJ2-1|.
CASSLGGMSSYNEQFF
TGTGCCAGCAGCTTAGGGGGTATGAGCTCCTACAATGAGCAGTTCTTC
>TRBV7-3|.|TRBJ1-1|once
CASSLYGDTEAFF
TGTGCCAGCAGCTTGTACGGGGACACTGAAGCTTTCTTT
>TRBV6-5|.|TRBJ1-1|.
CASRRGAGTEAFF
TGTGCCAGCAGGCGGGGGGCGGGCACTGAAGCTTTCTTT